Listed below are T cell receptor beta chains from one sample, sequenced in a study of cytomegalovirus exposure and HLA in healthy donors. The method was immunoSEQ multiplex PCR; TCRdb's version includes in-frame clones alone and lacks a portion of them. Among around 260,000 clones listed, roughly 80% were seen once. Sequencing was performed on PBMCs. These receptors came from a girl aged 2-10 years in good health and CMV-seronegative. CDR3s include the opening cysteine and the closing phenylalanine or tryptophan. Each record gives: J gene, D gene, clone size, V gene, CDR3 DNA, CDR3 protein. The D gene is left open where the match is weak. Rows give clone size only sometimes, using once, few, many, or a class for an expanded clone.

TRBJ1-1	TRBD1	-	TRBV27	TGTGCCAGCAGTGGGGTGAGGGGGCAATCGAGGAACACTGAAGCTTTCTTT	CASSGVRGQSRNTEAFF
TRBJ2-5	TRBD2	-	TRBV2	TGTGCCAGCAGGGCGGGGGGAGAGACCCAGTACTTC	CASRAGGETQYF
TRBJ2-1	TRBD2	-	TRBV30	TGTGCCTGGAGTGCGGGAGGGCCCGGTGAGCAGTTCTTC	CAWSAGGPGEQFF
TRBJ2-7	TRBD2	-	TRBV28	TGTGCCAGCAGTTTATTATCTACAGCGGGGTTACTGAGCTACGAGCAGTACTTC	CASSLLSTAGLLSYEQYF
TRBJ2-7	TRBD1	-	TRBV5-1	TGCGCCAGCAGCTGGGGACAGGGGGATTTGAAATCCTACGAGCAGTACTTC	CASSWGQGDLKSYEQYF
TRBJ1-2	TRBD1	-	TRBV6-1	TGTGCCAGCAGTGACCGGGACAGGGGGAACTATGGCTACACCTTC	CASSDRDRGNYGYTF
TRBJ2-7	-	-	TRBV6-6	TGTGCCAGCCGATCGACAGGCCAGGGAACTTACGAGCAGTACTTC	CASRSTGQGTYEQYF
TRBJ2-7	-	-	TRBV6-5	TGTGCCAGCAGTTACTCGGAGGGAGGTCCCTACGAGCAGTACTTC	CASSYSEGGPYEQYF
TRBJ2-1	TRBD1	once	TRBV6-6	TGTGCCAGCAGTTACTCGGACAGGGCTCCCTACAATGAGCAGTTCTTC	CASSYSDRAPYNEQFF
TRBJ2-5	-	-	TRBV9	TGTGCCAGCAGCGCGACTCCGACTCGGCAAGAGACCCAGTACTTC	CASSATPTRQETQYF
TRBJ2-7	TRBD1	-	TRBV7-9	TGTGCCAGCAGCCACCGGGACAGCAACAGGGAAGCGTTCCCCTGCTTC	CASSHRDSNREAFPCF
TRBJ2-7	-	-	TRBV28	TGTGCCAGCACAGGGGTTTCATCATACGAGCAGTACTTC	CASTGVSSYEQYF
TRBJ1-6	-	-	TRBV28	TGTGCCAGCAGTACGGGCCCGGGAGGCCACCTCGGCTCCTATAATTCACCCCTCCACTTT	CASSTGPGGHLGSYNSPLHF
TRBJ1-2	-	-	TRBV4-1	TGCGCCAGCAGCCACATAGGCAGGGGACAACTGAAATACGGCTACACCTTC	CASSHIGRGQLKYGYTF
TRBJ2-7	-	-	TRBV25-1	TGTGCCAGCAGTGAGCCACAAGGGGGGGTATACGAGCAGTACTTC	CASSEPQGGVYEQYF
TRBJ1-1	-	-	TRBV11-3	TGTGCCAGCAGCTCCGGAGGGTCCACTGAAGCTTTCTTT	CASSSGGSTEAFF
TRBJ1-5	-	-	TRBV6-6	TGTGCCAGCAGTGACTGGGGCAGGGTCGGTCAGCCCCAGCATTTT	CASSDWGRVGQPQHF
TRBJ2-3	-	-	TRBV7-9	TGTGCCAGCAGCTCATTCCCAGATACGCAGTATTTT	CASSSFPDTQYF
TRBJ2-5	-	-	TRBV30	TGTGCCTGGAGTCCCGGACGGGGGGCAGAGACCCAGTACTTC	CAWSPGRGAETQYF
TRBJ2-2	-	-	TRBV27	TGTGCCAGCTCGGCGTTGAAAAACACCGGGGAGCTGTTTTTT	CASSALKNTGELFF
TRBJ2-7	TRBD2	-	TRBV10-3	TGTGCCATCAGTGACCCGCTAGCGGGAGTCTACGAGCAGTACTTC	CAISDPLAGVYEQYF
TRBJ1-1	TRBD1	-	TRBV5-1	TGCGCCAGCAACGGGGACAGGGACAACACTGAAGCTTTCTTT	CASNGDRDNTEAFF
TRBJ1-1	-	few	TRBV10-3	TGTGCCACCAAAAAGAACACTGAAGCTTTCTTT	CATKKNTEAFF
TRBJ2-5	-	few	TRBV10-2	TGCGCCAGCAGCAACCCTACCTGGCGGGCCCAAGAGACCCAGTACTTC	CASSNPTWRAQETQYF
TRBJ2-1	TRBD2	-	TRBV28	TGTGCCAGCAGTTCCCCTCCTAGCGGGATCCACAATGAGCAGTTCTTC	CASSSPPSGIHNEQFF
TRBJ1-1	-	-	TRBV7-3	TGTGCCAGCAGCTTATCGGGTGATTACACTGAAGCTTTCTTT	CASSLSGDYTEAFF
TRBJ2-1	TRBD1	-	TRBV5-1	TGCGCCAGCAGCTTGGACTGGACAGGGCAAAAGTTCTTC	CASSLDWTGQKFF
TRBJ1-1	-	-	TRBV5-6	TGTGCCAGCAGCTTGGCCCAGGGATGGGAGAACACTGAAGCTTTCTTT	CASSLAQGWENTEAFF
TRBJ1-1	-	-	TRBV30	TGTGCCCAGGACGGGGGGGAAGGTTTTAACACTGAAGCTTTCTTT	CAQDGGEGFNTEAFF
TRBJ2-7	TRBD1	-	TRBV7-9	TGTGCCAGCAGCTCCAATCCGACAGGGGCGGGCTCCTACGAGCAGTACTTC	CASSSNPTGAGSYEQYF
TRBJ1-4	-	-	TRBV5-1	TGCGCCAGCAGCTGGGACCCCCAGGGCTCGCGGGGTGAAAAACTGTTTTTT	CASSWDPQGSRGEKLFF
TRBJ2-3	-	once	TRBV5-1	TGCGCCAGCAGCTTGGCCGGACTGCTGAGAACTAGCACAGATACGCAGTATTTT	CASSLAGLLRTSTDTQYF
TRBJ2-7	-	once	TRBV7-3	TGTGCCAGCAGCTTAGGGCCCGATTACGAGCAGTACTTC	CASSLGPDYEQYF
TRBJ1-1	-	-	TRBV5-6	TGTGCCAGCACTTCGGACAGCTTGAACACTGAAGCTTTCTTT	CASTSDSLNTEAFF
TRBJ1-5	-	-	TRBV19	TGTGCCAGTAGTATAGGAAGGCTCGGGCAGCCCCAGCATTTT	CASSIGRLGQPQHF
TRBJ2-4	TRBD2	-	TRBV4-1	TGCGCCAGCAGCCAAGGGTCGCTAGCGGGAGCCAAAAACATTCAGTACTTC	CASSQGSLAGAKNIQYF
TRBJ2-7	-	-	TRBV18	TGTGCCAGCTCACCGACAGTCTCCTACGAGCAGTACTTC	CASSPTVSYEQYF
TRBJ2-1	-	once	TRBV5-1	TGCGCCAGCAGCATGACTAGCTCCTACAATGAGCAGTTCTTC	CASSMTSSYNEQFF
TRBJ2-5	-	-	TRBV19	TGTGCCAGTACCCGAAGGGGGACTACACAAGAGACCCAGTACTTC	CASTRRGTTQETQYF
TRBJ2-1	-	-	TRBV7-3	TGTGCCAGCAGCCCCCACCTGGTAAGGGGATGGTACAATGAGCAGTTCTTC	CASSPHLVRGWYNEQFF
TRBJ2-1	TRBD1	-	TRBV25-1	TGTGCCAGCAGATCCGTAGCAGGGACAGGCAATGAGCAGTTCTTC	CASRSVAGTGNEQFF
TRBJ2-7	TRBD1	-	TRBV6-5	TGTGCCAGCAGGCGGACAGGGGGATCCTACGAGCAGTACTTC	CASRRTGGSYEQYF
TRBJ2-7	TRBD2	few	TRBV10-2	TGCGCCAGCTTGGGACTAGCGGGGGACTACGAGCAGTACTTC	CASLGLAGDYEQYF
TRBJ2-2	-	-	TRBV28	TGTGCCAGCAGTTTACTGAACACCGGGGAGCTGTTTTTT	CASSLLNTGELFF
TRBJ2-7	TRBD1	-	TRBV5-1	TGCGCCAGCAGCCAGTCCGGGACAGGGGGTAGCGAGCAGTACTTC	CASSQSGTGGSEQYF
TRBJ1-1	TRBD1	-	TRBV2	TGTGCCAGCATCTACCGGGACAGGGTTTCTCGGAACACTGAAGCTTTCTTT	CASIYRDRVSRNTEAFF
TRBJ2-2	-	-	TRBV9	TGTGCCAGCAGCGTAGCCAGCACCGGGGAGCTGTTTTTT	CASSVASTGELFF
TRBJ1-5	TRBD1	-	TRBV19	TGTGCCAGTTGGGACAGGTACAATCAGCCCCAGCATTTT	CASWDRYNQPQHF
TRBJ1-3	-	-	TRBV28	TGTGCCAGCAGTTTAGCCAGGGGCGCGTGGGGAAACACCATATATTTT	CASSLARGAWGNTIYF
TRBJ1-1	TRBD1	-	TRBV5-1	TGCGCCAGCAGCAGACAGGGGAATACGGCTGAAGCTTTCTTT	CASSRQGNTAEAFF
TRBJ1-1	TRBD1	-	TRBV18	TGTGCCAGCTCACCTTTCGGGACAGCCAACACTGAAGCTTTCTTT	CASSPFGTANTEAFF
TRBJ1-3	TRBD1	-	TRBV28	TGTGCCAGCAATAGGGGGCGAAGAGGAAACACCATATATTTT	CASNRGRRGNTIYF
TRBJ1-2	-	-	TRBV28	TGTGCCAGCGAGGGGGAGGGGGGGGCGCGGTATGGCTACACCTTC	CASEGEGGARYGYTF
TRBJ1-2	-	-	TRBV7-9	TGTTCCAGCAGCTTCATCTCTCGGATTCCTTGGGGGGGGGATGGCTACACCTTC	CSSSFISRIPWGGDGYTF
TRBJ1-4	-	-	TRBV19	TGTGCCAGTAGTATGGGGCGACAGCCCGCAACTAATGAAAAACTGTTTTTT	CASSMGRQPATNEKLFF